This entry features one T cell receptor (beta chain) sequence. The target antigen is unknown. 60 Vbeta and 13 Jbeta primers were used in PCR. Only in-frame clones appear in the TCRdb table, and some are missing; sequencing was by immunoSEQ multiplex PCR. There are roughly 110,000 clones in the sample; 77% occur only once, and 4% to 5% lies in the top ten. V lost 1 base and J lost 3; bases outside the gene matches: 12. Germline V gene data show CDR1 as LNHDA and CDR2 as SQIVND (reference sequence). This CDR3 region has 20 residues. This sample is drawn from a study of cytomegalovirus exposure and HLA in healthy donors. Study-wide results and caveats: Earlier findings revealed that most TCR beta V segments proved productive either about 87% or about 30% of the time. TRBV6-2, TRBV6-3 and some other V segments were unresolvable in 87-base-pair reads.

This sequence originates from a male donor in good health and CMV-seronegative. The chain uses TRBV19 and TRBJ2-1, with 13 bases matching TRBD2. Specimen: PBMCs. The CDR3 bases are TGTGCCAGTAGTATAGCCCTGTTAACTAGCGGGAGGGCCAACTACAATGAGCAGTTCTTC. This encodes CASSIALLTSGRANYNEQFF.